One T cell receptor (beta chain) is described in this entry. Per the authors' pipeline: Amplification from reference gene primers served as the basis for estimated nucleated cell counts. Method: immunoSEQ multiplex PCR; TCRdb's copy keeps in-frame clones and lacks some. D and trimming come from the DNA, and the V and J calls and clone size come from that table. The profile shows about 190,000 clones, approximately 90% of them singletons. V gave up 0 bases and J gave up 1 base, with 6 bases separating them. The CDR3 loop spans 14 amino acids. CDR1 LGHDT and CDR2 YNNKEL come from the germline V gene (reference sequence). This entry is derived from a study of blood T cell repertoires in COVID-19. On the study more broadly: Whether acute or convalescent, the COVID-19 samples came from the United States, Italy and Spain. From T cells, B-cell-depleted T cells, or PBMCs came the material, which was cDNA or gDNA.

The origin of this receptor is a woman aged 40-49 years who had recovered from COVID-19. The material sequenced was peripheral blood. This rearrangement joins TRBV3-1 (or the pseudogene TRBV3-2) to TRBJ1-1; a possible D gene is TRBD1 (6 bases). Here the CDR3 reads CASSQDRGNTEAFF. The CDR3 bases are TGTGCCAGCAGCCAAGACAGGGGGAACACTGAAGCTTTCTTT.